These 13 T cell receptor beta chains were all obtained from the same sample, sequenced in a study of T cells in Graves' hyperthyroidism and ophthalmopathy. The investigators amplified TCR beta CDR3 regions from RNA transcripts. HTBI primers drove first-round RT-PCR of the TCR CDR3. A single record per CDR3 protein comes from TCRdb applying MiXCR to the multiplex PCR reads. The table lists approximately 610,000 distinct CDR3 sequences, approximately 15% of them singletons, with about 4.5% in the top ten. Sequenced material: blood. These receptors came from a woman in her 40s with Graves' ophthalmopathy.

This clonotype was detected only a few times. A single base separates this from a much larger clone, so it may be a read error. The rearrangement links TRBV7-2 to TRBJ2-3; D is possibly TRBD1 or TRBD2 (5 bases each). Trimming took 1 base from V and 5 from J, leaving 7 bases between them. The CDR3 extends over 13 amino acids. Germline assignment: CDR1 SGHTA and CDR2 FQGNSA. The CDR3, as DNA: TGTGCCAGCAGCTTAGGGGGGAGAGATACGCAGTATTTT. Amino acids: CASSLGGRDTQYF.

This clonotype came up many times. This sequence joins TRBV6-2 or TRBV6-3 and TRBJ2-7, with 7 bases aligning to TRBD2. The CDR3 loop spans 15 amino acids. Germline assignment: CDR1 MNHEY and CDR2 SVGEGT. V dropped 6 bases and J dropped 3; count of bases not matched to a gene: 11. The CDR3 reads CASSPRTRKYYEQYF. In nucleotides, the CDR3 is TGTGCCAGCAGCCCTCGGACTAGGAAATACTACGAGCAGTACTTC.

The chain carries TRBV18 and TRBJ1-2, with D perhaps matching TRBD1 (6 bases). The ends were cut back, 6 bases at V and 6 bases at J, with 14 bases in the middle. The CDR3 covers 13 residues. The germline V gene has CDR1 KGHSH and CDR2 LQKENI. The CDR3 here is CASSQQGRDGYTF. The DNA for the CDR3 is TGTGCCAGCTCTCAACAGGGCAGAGATGGCTACACCTTC.

This clonotype was seen at least ten times. Written as DNA, the CDR3 is TGTGCCAGCACATCGGGACTTACCTACGAGCAGTACTTC. This gives the protein CASTSGLTYEQYF. This chain links TRBV6-5 with TRBJ2-7, with D possibly matching TRBD2 (6 bases). Germline V gene data show CDR1 as MNHEY and CDR2 as SVGAGI. Trimming took 7 bases from V and 2 from J, leaving 12 bases between them. The CDR3 covers 13 residues.

The chain links TRBV5-1 to TRBJ1-1; 7 bases agree with TRBD1. CDR3 size: 13 residues. The V gene's germline CDR1 is SGHRS and CDR2 YFSETQ. V lost 5 bases, J lost 4 bases, and 5 bases stayed unmatched. The CDR3, as DNA: TGCGCCAGCAGTCCGGGACAGACCACTGAAGCTTTCTTT. The encoded protein is CASSPGQTTEAFF. The variable domain in full, completed from reference TRBV5-1 and TRBJ1-1, reads KAGVTQTPRYLIKTRGQQVTLSCSPISGHRSVSWYQQTPGQGLQFLFEYFSETQRNKGNFPGRFSGRQFSNSRSEMNVSTLELGDSALYLCASSPGQTTEAFFGQGTRLTVV.

This clonotype was counted at least ten times. The chain carries TRBV30 and TRBJ2-7; 9 nucleotides match TRBD1. Germline V gene sequence: CDR1 GTSNPN, CDR2 SVGIG (reference sequence). CDR3 size: 15 residues. After removal of 0 bases from V and 4 bases from J, the junction contained 7 bases not matched to a gene. As DNA, the CDR3 is TGTGCCTGGAGTGTGACAGGGGGTCGGGTTTACGAGCAGTACTTC. Translation gives CAWSVTGGRVYEQYF.

This clonotype has at least ten counts. The chain combines TRBV10-3 with TRBJ2-5, with D perhaps TRBD1 (5 bases). CDR3 length: 15 amino acids. Germline V gene sequence: CDR1 ENHRY, CDR2 SYGVKD. V dropped 2 bases and J dropped 3 bases, with 13 bases sitting between them. The CDR3 loop is CAISERGQGKETQYF. CDR3 DNA: TGTGCCATCAGTGAGCGTGGACAAGGTAAAGAGACCCAGTACTTC.

The sample holds one count of this clonotype. The chain carries TRBV6-2 or TRBV6-3 and TRBJ1-2; TRBD1 agrees at 7 bases. CDR3 length: 14 residues. Germline V gene data show CDR1 as MNHEY and CDR2 as SVGEGT. Germline trimming cut 6 bases from V and 3 bases from J; bases unmatched to any gene: 7. CDR3 region: CASSTGQSYYGYTF. For the CDR3, the DNA is TGTGCCAGCAGCACGGGACAGAGCTACTATGGCTACACCTTC.

This clonotype showed up many times. The chain links TRBV10-3 to TRBJ1-1; a weak D match, TRBD1 (5 bases). CDR3 length: 14 residues. The germline gives CDR1 ENHRY, CDR2 SYGVKD. Trimming cost V 2 bases and J 7 bases, with 14 bases left between them. The CDR3 sequence is CAISEDVLGREAFF. In nucleotides, the CDR3 is TGTGCCATCAGTGAGGATGTCTTGGGGCGTGAAGCTTTCTTT.

This clonotype turned up a few times. The V call is TRBV9, the J call TRBJ2-5; TRBD1 matches 7 bases. V gave up 4 bases and J gave up 4 bases; unmatched junction bases: 10. Looked up from germline, CDR1 is SGDLS and CDR2 is YYNGEE. The CDR3 is 15 amino acids. The CDR3 is CASSPSPGGAETQYF. CDR3 bases: TGTGCCAGCAGCCCCAGCCCAGGGGGTGCAGAGACCCAGTACTTC.

This clonotype was recorded at least ten times. At one boundary the junction diverges from the germline segment, which might be a read error. The chain's CDR3 is CASSLGGRDEQYF. The CDR3 bases are TGTGCCAGCAGCTTAGGCGGGAGGGACGAGCAGTACTTC. This chain connects TRBV5-1 to TRBJ2-7, with 9 bases matching TRBD2. CDR3 length: 13 amino acids. Per germline, CDR1 SGHRS and CDR2 YFSETQ.

The sample holds many counts of this clonotype. The rearrangement joins TRBV11-1 to TRBJ2-4, with D hard to call. The CDR3 is 16 amino acids. The germline V gene has CDR1 SGHAT and CDR2 FQDESV (reference sequence). V was pared by 5 bases and J by 1 base, with 15 bases between. The chain's CDR3 is CASSLTDLSAKNIQYF. In nucleotides, the CDR3 is TGTGCCAGCAGCCTGACGGACCTTTCGGCCAAAAACATTCAGTACTTC.

The J gene is TRBJ2-2, the V gene TRBV10-3; 11 positions match TRBD2. Looked up from germline, CDR1 is ENHRY and CDR2 is SYGVKD. This CDR3 is 15 amino acids long. The trim removed 4 bases at V and 8 bases at J, leaving 6 bases unmatched. The CDR3 coding sequence is TGTGCCATCAGTGGACTAGCGGGGAACAATGGGGAGCTGTTTTTT. This sequence encodes CAISGLAGNNGELFF.